This T cell receptor (beta chain) derives from a study of beta chain features in type 1 diabetes. Sorted CD4+ subsets: naive, central memory, regulatory, stem cell-like memory (CD45RO/CCR7/CD25/CD127/CD95/CD27 panel). The purity of all sorted populations exceeded 98%. The investigators reverse transcribed all of the isolated RNA, so they sequenced expressed TCRB transcripts. Here immunoSEQ multiplex PCR was the method, and the copy in TCRdb shows in-frame clones only, minus some. This sample has about 320,000 clones, with around 15% found just once. V lost 0 bases to trimming and J lost 3 bases, with 11 bases between them. Germline loops: CDR1 MNHNY, CDR2 SVGAGI (reference sequence). CDR3 size: 15 residues.

The source of this sequence is a man aged 25-40 years in good health. The sample taken for sequencing was central memory CD4+ T cells from blood. The chain uses TRBV6-6 and TRBJ1-1, with D uncertain. The CDR3 DNA sequence: TGTGCCAGCAGTTACTCAGGCGGGGTGGACACTGAAGCTTTCTTT. Translated: CASSYSGGVDTEAFF.